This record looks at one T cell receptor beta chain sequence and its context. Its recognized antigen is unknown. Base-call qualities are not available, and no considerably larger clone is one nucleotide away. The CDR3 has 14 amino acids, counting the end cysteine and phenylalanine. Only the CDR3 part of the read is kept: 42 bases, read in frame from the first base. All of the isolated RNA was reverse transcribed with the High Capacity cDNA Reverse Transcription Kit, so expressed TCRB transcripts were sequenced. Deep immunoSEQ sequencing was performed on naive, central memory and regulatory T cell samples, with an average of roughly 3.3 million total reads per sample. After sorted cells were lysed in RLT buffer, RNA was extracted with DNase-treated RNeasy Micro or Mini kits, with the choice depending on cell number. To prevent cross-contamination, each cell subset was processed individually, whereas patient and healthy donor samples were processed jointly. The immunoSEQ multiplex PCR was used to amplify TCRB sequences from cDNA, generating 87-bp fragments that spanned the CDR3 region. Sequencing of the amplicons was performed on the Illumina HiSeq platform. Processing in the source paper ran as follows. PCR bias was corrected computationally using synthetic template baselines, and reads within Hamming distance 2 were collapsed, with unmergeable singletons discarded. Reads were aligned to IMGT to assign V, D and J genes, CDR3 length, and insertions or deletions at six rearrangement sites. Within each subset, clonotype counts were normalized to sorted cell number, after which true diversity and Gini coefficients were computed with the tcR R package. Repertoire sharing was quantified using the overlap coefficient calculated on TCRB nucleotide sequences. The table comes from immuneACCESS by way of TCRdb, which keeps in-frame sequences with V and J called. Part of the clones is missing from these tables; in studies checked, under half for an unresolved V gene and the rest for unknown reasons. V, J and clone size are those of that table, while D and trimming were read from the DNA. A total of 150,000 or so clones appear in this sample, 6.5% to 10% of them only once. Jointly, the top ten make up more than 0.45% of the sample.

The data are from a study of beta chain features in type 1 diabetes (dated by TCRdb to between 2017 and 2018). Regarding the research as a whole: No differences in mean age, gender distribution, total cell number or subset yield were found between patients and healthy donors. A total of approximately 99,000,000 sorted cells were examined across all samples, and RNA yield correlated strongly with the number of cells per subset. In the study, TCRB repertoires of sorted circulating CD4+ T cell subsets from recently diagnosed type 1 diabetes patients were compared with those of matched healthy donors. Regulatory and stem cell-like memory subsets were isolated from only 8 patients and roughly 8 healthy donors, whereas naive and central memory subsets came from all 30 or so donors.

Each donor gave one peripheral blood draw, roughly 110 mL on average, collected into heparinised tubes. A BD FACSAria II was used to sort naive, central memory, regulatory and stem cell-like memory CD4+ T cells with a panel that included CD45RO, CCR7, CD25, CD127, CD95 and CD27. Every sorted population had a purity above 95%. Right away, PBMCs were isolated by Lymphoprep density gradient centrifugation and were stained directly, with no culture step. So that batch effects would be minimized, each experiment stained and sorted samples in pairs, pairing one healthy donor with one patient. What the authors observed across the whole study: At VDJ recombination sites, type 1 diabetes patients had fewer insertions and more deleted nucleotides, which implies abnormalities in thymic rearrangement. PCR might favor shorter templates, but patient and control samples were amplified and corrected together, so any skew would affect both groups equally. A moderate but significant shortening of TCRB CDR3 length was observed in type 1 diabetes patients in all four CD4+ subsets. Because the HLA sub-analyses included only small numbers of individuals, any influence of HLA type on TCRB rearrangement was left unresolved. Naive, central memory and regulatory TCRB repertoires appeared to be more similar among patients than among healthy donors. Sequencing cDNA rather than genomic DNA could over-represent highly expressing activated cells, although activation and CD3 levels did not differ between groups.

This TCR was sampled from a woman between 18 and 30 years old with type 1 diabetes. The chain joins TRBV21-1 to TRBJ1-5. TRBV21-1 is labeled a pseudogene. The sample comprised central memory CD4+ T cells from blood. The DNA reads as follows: TGTGCCAGCACACCGGGGAGGGGCAATCAGCCCCAGCATTTT. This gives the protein CASTPGRGNQPQHF.